This T cell receptor beta chain was sequenced in a study of blood T cell repertoires in COVID-19. Study-wide context: Collection of acute and convalescent COVID-19 samples took place in the United States, Italy and Spain. T cells, B-cell-depleted T cells, or PBMCs supplied cDNA or gDNA.

Among Cohort 3 donors, those recovered had two negative PCRs, clearance, or symptom resolution. V lost 4 bases, J lost 4 bases, and 11 bases stayed unmatched. This CDR3 comprises 16 residues. Germline V gene data show CDR1 as LGHNA and CDR2 as YSLEER. In the study's own analysis: Counts of nucleated cells, estimated from reference gene primer amplification, were obtained. The method was immunoSEQ multiplex PCR; TCRdb's version includes in-frame clones alone and lacks a portion of them. V and J calls and clone size are as listed in that table; D and trimming were resolved from the DNA. The table records around 250,000 clones, 65% to 85% of them present only once.

Specimen: PBMCs or T cells enriched from blood (not recorded which). The origin of this receptor is a man aged 50 or older who had recovered from COVID-19. V gene TRBV4-3 combines with J gene TRBJ2-5; TRBD2 matches at 8 bases. In DNA, the CDR3 is TGCGCCAGCAGCCGCGAACTAGCGGCGATAGGAGAGACCCAGTACTTC. It encodes CASSRELAAIGETQYF.